These 10 T cell receptor beta chains were sequenced from one sample in a study of blood T cell repertoires in COVID-19. The protocol was immunoSEQ multiplex PCR, while the TCRdb copy is restricted to in-frame clones and leaves out a portion. This table has hundreds of thousands of clones, around nine tenths appearing once. The material sequenced was peripheral blood. These receptors came from a woman aged 55 to 70 who had recovered from COVID-19.

The chain uses TRBV7-8 and TRBJ2-1; D perhaps matches TRBD2 (6 bases). Trimming left V 1 base short and J 9 bases short, with 10 bases between. CDR3 size: 13 residues. CDR1 SGHVS and CDR2 FQNEAQ come from the germline V gene. Here the CDR3 DNA reads TGTGCCAGCAGCTTAGGGCGGGGCACTGAGCAGTTCTTC. As protein: CASSLGRGTEQFF.

V gene TRBV19 combines with J gene TRBJ1-1, with D tentatively TRBD1 (6 bases). Trimming removed 3 bases at V and 1 base at J, with 15 bases between. Per the germline V gene, CDR1 is LNHDA and CDR2 is SQIVND (reference sequence). The CDR3 extends over 16 amino acids. CDR3 in DNA: TGTGCCAGTAGTATTCTCACAGGGAGGGGGAACACTGAAGCTTTCTTT. Translating it yields CASSILTGRGNTEAFF.

J is TRBJ2-5 and V is TRBV2, with 14 nucleotides matching TRBD2. Trimming took 4 bases from V and 1 from J; bases not matched to a gene: 5. CDR3 length equals 17 residues. Looked up from germline, CDR1 is SNHLY and CDR2 is FYNNEI. Here the CDR3 reads CASSGGLAGGRQETQYF. In DNA form, the CDR3 reads TGTGCCAGCAGTGGCGGACTAGCGGGGGGTCGCCAAGAGACCCAGTACTTC.

Written as DNA, the CDR3 is TGTGCCAGCAGCGTTGGGAGCGGGGGGGTACTCACCGGGGAGCTGTTTTTT. Residues: CASSVGSGGVLTGELFF. The chain is built from TRBV9 and TRBJ2-2; 10 bases are a match to TRBD2. The J segment lost 4 bases and the V segment lost 2 bases, leaving 8 bases of the junction unmatched. The CDR3 contains 17 residues. Germline V gives CDR1 SGDLS, CDR2 YYNGEE.

Here the CDR3 DNA reads TGTGCCAGCTCCGGACAGGGGCGAGAGACCCAGTACTTC. Its protein product is CASSGQGRETQYF. The V gene is TRBV18, the J gene TRBJ2-5, with 9 bases lining up with TRBD1. CDR1 and CDR2 from the germline V gene are KGHSH and LQKENI. Losses at the gene ends were 6 bases for V and 4 bases for J; bases not matched to a gene: 3. This CDR3 is 13 amino acids long.

The genes are TRBV5-1 and TRBJ2-5; tentative D call: TRBD1 (5 bases). CDR3 size: 16 residues. With 1 base removed from V and 2 bases from J, the gap between germline ends came to 15 bases. Germline CDR1 SGHRS, CDR2 YFSETQ. Here the CDR3 DNA reads TGCGCCAGCAGCTTGAGTGGGTCAGGGCGGCAAGAGACCCAGTACTTC. It codes for CASSLSGSGRQETQYF.

This clone was seen only a few times. V and J are TRBV19 and TRBJ2-2, with 11 bases matching TRBD2. The ends lost 7 bases at V and 6 bases at J; junction bases unmatched: 16. Per germline, CDR1 LNHDA and CDR2 SQIVND (reference sequence). CDR3 size: 18 residues. As DNA, the CDR3 is TGTGCCAGTATCCCGACCAGGCTAGCGGGGGGCGCGGCCGGGGAGCTGTTTTTT. It yields the protein CASIPTRLAGGAAGELFF.

The chain joins TRBV28 to TRBJ2-7, with a tentative D call TRBD1 (6 bases). The CDR3 is made up of 15 amino acids. Trimming cost V 4 bases and J 3 bases, with 16 bases left between them. Germline loops: CDR1 MDHEN, CDR2 SYDVKM. CDR3 in amino acids: CASSWEPGHNYEQYF. The CDR3 bases are TGTGCCAGCAGTTGGGAACCGGGACACAACTACGAGCAGTACTTC.

The V call is TRBV15, the J call TRBJ1-5; perhaps TRBD1 as D (5 bases). Deletions cut 7 bases from V and 2 bases from J, with 12 bases between. The germline CDR1 and CDR2 sequences are LNHNV and YYDKDF (reference sequence). The CDR3 runs to 14 residues. The CDR3 sequence is CATTWSGGNQPQHF. In DNA, the CDR3 is TGTGCCACCACATGGTCGGGGGGCAATCAGCCCCAGCATTTT.

The chain carries TRBV24-1 and TRBJ2-7; no clear D gene. CDR1 KGHDR and CDR2 SFDVKD come from the germline V gene. V lost 4 bases and J 5 bases, leaving 14 bases between the germline ends. The CDR3 is 14 amino acids. The CDR3 sequence: CATSDPGGHHEQYF. The CDR3 coding sequence is TGTGCCACCAGTGACCCAGGTGGGCATCACGAGCAGTACTTC.